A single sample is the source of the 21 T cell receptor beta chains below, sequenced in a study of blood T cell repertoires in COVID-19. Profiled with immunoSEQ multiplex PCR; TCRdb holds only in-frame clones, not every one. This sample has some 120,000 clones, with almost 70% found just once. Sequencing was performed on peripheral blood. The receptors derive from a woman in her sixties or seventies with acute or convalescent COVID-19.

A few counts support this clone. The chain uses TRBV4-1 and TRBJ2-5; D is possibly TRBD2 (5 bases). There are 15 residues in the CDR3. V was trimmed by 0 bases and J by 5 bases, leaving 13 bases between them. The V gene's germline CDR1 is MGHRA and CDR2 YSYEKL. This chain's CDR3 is CASSQDGNRGETQYF. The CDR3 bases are TGCGCCAGCAGCCAAGATGGGAACCGCGGGGAGACCCAGTACTTC.

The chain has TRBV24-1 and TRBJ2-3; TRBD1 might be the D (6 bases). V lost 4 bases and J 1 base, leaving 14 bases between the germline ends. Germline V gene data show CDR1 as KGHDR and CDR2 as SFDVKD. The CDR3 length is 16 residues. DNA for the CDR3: TGTGCCACCAGTGACAAACAGGGTTTGGGCACAGATACGCAGTATTTT. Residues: CATSDKQGLGTDTQYF.

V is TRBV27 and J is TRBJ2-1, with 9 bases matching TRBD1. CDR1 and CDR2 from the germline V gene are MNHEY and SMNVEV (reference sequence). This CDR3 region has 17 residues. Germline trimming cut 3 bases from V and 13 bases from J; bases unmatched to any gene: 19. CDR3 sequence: CASSLDPPGQGRSEQFF. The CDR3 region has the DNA TGTGCCAGCAGTTTGGATCCCCCGGGACAGGGTCGATCGGAACAGTTCTTC.

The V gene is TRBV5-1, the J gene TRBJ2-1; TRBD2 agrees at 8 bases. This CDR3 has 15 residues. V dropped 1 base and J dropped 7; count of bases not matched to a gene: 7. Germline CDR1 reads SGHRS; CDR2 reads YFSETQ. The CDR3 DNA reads TGCGCCAGCAGCTTGAGGGCGGGGGGCTCTAATGAGCAGTTCTTC. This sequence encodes CASSLRAGGSNEQFF.

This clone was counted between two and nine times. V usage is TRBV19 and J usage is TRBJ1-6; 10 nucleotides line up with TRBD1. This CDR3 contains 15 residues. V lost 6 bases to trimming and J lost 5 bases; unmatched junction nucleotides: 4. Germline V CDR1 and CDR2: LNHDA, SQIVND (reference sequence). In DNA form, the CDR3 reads TGTGCCAGTAGAGGACAGGGGGTAAATAATTCACCCCTCCACTTT. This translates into CASRGQGVNNSPLHF.

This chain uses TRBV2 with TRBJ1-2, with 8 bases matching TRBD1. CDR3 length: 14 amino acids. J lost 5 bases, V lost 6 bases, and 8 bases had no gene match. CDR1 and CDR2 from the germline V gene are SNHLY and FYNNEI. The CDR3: CASRPGGRFYGYTF. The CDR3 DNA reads TGTGCCAGCAGGCCAGGGGGCCGCTTTTATGGCTACACCTTC.

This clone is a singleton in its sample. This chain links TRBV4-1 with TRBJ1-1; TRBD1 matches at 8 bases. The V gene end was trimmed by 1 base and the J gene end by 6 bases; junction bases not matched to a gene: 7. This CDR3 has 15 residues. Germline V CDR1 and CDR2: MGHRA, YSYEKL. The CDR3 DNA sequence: TGCGCCAGCAGCCAAGCCCGACAGGGGCTCGCTGAAGCTTTCTTT. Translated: CASSQARQGLAEAFF.

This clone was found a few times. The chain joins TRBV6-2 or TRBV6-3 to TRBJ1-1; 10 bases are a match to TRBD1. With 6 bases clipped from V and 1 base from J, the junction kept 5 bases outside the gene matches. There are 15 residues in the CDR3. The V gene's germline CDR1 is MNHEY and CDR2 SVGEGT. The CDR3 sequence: CASSPGDRGNTEAFF. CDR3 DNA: TGTGCCAGCAGCCCCGGGGACAGGGGGAACACTGAAGCTTTCTTT.

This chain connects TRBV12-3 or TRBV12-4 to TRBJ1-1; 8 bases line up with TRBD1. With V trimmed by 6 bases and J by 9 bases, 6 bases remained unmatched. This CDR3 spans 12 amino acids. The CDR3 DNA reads TGTGCCAGCAGCCTGACAGGGGATAAAGCTTTCTTT. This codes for CASSLTGDKAFF.

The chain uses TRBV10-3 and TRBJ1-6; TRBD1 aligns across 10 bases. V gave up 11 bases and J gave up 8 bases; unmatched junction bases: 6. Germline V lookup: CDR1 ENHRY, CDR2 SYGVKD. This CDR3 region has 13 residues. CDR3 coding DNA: TGTGCCGCCTCCGGGACAGGGGATTCACCCCTCCACTTT. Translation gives CAASGTGDSPLHF.

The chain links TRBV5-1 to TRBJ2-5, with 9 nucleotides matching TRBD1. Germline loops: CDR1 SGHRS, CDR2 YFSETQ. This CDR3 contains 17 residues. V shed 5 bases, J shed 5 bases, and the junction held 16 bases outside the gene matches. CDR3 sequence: CASSYLGTGNSGETQYF. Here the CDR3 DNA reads TGCGCCAGCAGTTACCTCGGGACAGGGAATTCCGGGGAGACCCAGTACTTC.

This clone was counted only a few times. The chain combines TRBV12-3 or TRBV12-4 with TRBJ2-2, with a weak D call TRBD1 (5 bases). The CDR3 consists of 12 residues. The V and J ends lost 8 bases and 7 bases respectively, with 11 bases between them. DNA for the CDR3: TGTGCCAGCCTCCCCCAGGGCGGGGAGCTGTTTTTT. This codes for CASLPQGGELFF.

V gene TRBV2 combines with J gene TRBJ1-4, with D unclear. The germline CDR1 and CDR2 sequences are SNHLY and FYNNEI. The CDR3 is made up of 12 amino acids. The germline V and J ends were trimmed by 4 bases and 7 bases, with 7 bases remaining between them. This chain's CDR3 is CASSVRGEKLFF. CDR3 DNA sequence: TGTGCCAGCAGTGTGCGGGGTGAAAAACTGTTTTTT. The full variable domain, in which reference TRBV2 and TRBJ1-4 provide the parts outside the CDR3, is EPEVTQTPSHQVTQMGQEVILRCVPISNHLYFYWYRQILGQKVEFLVSFYNNEISEKSEIFDDQFSVERPDGSNFTLKIRSTKLEDSAMYFCASSVRGEKLFFGSGTQLSVL.

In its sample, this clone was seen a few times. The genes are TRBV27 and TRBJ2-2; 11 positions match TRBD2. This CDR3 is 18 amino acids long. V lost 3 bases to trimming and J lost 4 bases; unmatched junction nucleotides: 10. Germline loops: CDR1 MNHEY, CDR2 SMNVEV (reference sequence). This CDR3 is CASSFRVAGGRSTGELFF. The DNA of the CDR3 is TGTGCCAGCAGTTTCCGCGTAGCGGGAGGGCGGAGCACCGGGGAGCTGTTTTTT.

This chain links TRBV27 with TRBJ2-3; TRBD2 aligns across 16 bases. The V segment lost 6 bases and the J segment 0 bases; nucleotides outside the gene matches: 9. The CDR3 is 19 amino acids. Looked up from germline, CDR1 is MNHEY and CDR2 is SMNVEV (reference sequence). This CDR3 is CASSPTPGLAGGSTDTQYF. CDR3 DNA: TGTGCCAGCAGCCCTACACCGGGACTAGCGGGGGGGAGCACAGATACGCAGTATTTT.

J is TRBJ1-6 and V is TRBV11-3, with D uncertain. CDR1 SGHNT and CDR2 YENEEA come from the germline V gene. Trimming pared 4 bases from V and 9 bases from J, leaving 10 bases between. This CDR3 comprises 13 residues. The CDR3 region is CASSSGLSSPLHF. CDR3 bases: TGTGCCAGCAGCTCAGGACTCAGTTCACCCCTCCACTTT.

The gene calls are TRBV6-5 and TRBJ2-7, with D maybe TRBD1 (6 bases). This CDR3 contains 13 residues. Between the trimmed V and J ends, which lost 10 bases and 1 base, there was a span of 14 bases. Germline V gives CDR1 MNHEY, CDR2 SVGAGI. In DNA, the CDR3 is TGTGCCACCTCGCCGGGACAATCCTACGAGCAGTACTTC. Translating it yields CATSPGQSYEQYF.

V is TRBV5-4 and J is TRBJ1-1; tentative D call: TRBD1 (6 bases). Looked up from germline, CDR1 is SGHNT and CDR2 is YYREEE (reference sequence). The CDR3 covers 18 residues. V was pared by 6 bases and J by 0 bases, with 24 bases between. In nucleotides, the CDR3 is TGTGCCAGCACCGCTGGGCAGGGGCGCCACGATATGAACACTGAAGCTTTCTTT. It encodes CASTAGQGRHDMNTEAFF. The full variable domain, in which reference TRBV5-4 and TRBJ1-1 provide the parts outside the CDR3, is ETGVTQSPTHLIKTRGQQVTLRCSSQSGHNTVSWYQQALGQGPQFIFQYYREEENGRGNFPPRFSGLQFPNYSSELNVNALELDDSALYLCASTAGQGRHDMNTEAFFGQGTRLTVV.

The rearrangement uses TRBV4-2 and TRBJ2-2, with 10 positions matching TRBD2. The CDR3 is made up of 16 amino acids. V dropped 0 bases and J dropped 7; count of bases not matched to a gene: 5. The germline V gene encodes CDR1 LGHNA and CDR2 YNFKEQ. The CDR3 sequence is CASSQDVAGGGGELFF. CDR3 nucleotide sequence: TGTGCCAGCAGCCAAGATGTAGCGGGAGGTGGCGGGGAGCTGTTTTTT.

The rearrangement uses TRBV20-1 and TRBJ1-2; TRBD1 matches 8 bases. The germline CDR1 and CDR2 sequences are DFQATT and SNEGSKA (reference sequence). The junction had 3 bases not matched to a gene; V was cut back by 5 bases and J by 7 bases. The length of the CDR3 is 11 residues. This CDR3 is CSAYDRGGYTF. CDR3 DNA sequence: TGCAGTGCTTACGACAGGGGTGGCTACACCTTC.

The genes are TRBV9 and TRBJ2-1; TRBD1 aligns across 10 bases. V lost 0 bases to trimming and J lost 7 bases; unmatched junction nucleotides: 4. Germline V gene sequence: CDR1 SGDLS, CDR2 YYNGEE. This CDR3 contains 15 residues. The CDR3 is CASSVAGTGVNEQFF. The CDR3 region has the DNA TGTGCCAGCAGCGTAGCGGGGACAGGGGTGAATGAGCAGTTCTTC. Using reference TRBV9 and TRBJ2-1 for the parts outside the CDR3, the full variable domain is DSGVTQTPKHLITATGQRVTLRCSPRSGDLSVYWYQQSLDQGLQFLIQYYNGEERAKGNILERFSAQQFPDLHSELNLSSLELGDSALYFCASSVAGTGVNEQFFGPGTRLTVL.